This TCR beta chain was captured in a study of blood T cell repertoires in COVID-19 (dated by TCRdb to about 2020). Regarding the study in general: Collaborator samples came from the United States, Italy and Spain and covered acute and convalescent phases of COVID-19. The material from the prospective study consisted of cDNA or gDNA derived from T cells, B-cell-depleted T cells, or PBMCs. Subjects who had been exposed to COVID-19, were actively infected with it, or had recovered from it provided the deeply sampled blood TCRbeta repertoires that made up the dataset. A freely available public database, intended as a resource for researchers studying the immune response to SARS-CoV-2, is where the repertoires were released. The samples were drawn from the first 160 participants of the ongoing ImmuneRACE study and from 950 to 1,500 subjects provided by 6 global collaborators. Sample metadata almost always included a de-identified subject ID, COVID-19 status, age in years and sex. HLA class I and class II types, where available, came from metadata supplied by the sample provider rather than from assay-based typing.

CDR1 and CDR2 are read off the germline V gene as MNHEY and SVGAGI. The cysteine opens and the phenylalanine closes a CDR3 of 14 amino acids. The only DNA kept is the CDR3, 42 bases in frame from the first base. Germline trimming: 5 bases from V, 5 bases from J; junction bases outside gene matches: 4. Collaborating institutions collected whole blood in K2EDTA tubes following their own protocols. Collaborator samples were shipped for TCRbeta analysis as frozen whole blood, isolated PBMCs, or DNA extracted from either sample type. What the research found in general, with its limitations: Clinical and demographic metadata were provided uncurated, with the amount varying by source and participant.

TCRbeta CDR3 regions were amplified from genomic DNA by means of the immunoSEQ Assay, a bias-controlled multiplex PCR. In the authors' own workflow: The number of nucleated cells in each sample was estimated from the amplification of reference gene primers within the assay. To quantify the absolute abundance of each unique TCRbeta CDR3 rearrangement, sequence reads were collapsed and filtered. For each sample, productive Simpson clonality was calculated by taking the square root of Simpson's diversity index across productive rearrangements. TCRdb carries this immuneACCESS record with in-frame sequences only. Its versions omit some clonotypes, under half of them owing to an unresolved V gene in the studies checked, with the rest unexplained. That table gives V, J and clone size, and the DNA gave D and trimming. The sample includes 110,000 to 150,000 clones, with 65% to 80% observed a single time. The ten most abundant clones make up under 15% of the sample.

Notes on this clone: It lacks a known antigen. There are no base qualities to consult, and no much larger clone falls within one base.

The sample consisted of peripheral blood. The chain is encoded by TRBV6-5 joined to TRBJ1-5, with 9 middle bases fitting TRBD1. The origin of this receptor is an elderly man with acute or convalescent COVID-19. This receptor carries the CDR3 CASSTGQGHQPQHF. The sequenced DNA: TGTGCCAGCAGTACGGGACAGGGCCATCAGCCCCAGCATTTT.